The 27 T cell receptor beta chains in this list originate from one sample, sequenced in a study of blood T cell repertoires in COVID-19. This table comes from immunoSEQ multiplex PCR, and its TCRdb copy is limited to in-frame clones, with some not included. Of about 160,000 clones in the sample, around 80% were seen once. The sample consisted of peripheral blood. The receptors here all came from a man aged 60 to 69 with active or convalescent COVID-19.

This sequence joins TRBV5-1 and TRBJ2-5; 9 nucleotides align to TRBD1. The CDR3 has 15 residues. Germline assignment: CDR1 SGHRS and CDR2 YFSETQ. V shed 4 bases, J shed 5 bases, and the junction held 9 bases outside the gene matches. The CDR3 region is CASSRRPGTGETQYF. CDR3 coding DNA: TGCGCCAGCAGCAGGAGACCCGGGACAGGGGAGACCCAGTACTTC. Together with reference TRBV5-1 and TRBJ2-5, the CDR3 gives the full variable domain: KAGVTQTPRYLIKTRGQQVTLSCSPISGHRSVSWYQQTPGQGLQFLFEYFSETQRNKGNFPGRFSGRQFSNSRSEMNVSTLELGDSALYLCASSRRPGTGETQYFGPGTRLLVL.

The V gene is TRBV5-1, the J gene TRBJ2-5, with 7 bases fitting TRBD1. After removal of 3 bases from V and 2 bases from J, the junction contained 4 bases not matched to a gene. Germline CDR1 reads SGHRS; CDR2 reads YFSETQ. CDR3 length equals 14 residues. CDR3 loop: CASSYNRGQETQYF. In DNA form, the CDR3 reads TGCGCCAGCAGCTACAACAGGGGTCAAGAGACCCAGTACTTC.

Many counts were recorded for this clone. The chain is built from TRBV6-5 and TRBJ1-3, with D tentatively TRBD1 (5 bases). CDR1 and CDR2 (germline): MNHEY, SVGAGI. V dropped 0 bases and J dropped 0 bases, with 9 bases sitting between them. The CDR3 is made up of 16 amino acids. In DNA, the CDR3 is TGTGCCAGCAGTTACTCGTGGACAAACTCTGGAAACACCATATATTTT. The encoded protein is CASSYSWTNSGNTIYF.

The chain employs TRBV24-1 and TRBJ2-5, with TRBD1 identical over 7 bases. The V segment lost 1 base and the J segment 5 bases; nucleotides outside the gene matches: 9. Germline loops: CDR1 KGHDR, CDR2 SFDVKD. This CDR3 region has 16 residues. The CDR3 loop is CATSDLRQGLGETQYF. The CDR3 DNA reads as TGTGCCACCAGTGATTTACGACAGGGCCTCGGGGAGACCCAGTACTTC.

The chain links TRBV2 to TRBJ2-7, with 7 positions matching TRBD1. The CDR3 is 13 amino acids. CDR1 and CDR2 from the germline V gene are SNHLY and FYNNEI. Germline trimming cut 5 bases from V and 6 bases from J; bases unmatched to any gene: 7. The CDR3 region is CASSRDSPAEQYF. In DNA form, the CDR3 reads TGTGCCAGCAGTCGGGACAGCCCGGCCGAGCAGTACTTC.

In DNA form, the CDR3 reads TGTGCCAGCAGCCCGAAAAGGACTAGCGGGAGGGCGAACACCGGGGAGCTGTTTTTT. Translated: CASSPKRTSGRANTGELFF. V gene TRBV3-1 (or the pseudogene TRBV3-2) combines with J gene TRBJ2-2; TRBD2 aligns across 15 bases. Losses at the gene ends were 4 bases for V and 0 bases for J; bases not matched to a gene: 6. The CDR3 contains 19 residues. Germline V gene lookup returns CDR1 LGHDT and CDR2 YNNKEL (reference sequence).

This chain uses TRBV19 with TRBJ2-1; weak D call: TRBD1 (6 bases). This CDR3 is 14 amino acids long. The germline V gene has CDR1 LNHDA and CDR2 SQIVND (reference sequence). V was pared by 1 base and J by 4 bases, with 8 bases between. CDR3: CASSIGQAYNEQFF. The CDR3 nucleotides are TGTGCCAGTAGTATAGGACAGGCTTACAATGAGCAGTTCTTC.

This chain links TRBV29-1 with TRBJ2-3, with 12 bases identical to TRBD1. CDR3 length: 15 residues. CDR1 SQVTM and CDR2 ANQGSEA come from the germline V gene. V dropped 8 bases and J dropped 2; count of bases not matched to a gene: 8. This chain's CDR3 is CSLTGQGAVTDTQYF. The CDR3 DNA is TGCAGCTTAACGGGACAGGGGGCCGTCACAGATACGCAGTATTTT.

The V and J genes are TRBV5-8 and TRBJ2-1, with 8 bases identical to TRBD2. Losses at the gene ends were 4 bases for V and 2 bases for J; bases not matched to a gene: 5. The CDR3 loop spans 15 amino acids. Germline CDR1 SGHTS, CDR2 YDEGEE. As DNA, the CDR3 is TGTGCCAGCAGCCGGAGGGGACTAGCCTACAATGAGCAGTTCTTC. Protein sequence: CASSRRGLAYNEQFF. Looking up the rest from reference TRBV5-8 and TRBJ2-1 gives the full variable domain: EAGVTQSPTHLIKTRGQQATLRCSPISGHTSVYWYQQALGLGLQFLLWYDEGEERNRGNFPPRFSGRQFPNYSSELNVNALELEDSALYLCASSRRGLAYNEQFFGPGTRLTVL.

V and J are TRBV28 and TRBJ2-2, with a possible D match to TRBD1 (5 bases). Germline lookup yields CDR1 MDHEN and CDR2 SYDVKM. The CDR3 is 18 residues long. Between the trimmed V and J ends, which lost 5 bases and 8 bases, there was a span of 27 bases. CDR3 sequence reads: CASSPSWGLGSLAGELFF. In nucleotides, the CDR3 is TGTGCCAGCAGTCCCTCCTGGGGCCTAGGGTCCCTCGCGGGGGAGCTGTTTTTT.

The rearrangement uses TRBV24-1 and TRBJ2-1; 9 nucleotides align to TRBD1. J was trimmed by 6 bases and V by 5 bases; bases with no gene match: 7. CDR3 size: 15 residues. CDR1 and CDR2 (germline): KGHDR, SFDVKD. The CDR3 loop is CATSGGQGSVNEQFF. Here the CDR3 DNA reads TGTGCCACCAGTGGGGGACAGGGATCGGTCAATGAGCAGTTCTTC.

The DNA of the CDR3 is TGTGCCAGCAGCCAAGGGTTAGTTGTCGATGAGCAGTTCTTC. Its translation: CASSQGLVVDEQFF. This sequence joins TRBV3-1 (or the pseudogene TRBV3-2) and TRBJ2-1; D unclear. The CDR3 loop spans 14 amino acids. With 1 base removed from V and 8 bases from J, the gap between germline ends came to 12 bases. The V gene's germline CDR1 is LGHDT and CDR2 YNNKEL (reference sequence).

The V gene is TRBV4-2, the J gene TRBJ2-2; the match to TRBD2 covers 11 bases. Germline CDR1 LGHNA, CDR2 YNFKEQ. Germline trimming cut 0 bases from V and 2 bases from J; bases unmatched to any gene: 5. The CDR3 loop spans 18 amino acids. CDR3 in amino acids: CASSQETSGSVNTGELFF. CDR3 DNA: TGTGCCAGCAGCCAAGAAACTAGCGGGAGCGTCAACACCGGGGAGCTGTTTTTT.

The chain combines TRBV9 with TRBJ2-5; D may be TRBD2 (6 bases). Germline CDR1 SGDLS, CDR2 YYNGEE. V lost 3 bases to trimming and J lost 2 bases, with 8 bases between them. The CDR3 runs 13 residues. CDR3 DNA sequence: TGTGCCAGCAGCGGGGACTGGCAAGAGACCCAGTACTTC. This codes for CASSGDWQETQYF.

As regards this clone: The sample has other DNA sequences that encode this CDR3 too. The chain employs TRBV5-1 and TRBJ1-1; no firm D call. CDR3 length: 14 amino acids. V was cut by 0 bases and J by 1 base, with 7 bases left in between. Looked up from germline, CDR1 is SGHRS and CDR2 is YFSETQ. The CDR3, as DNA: TGCGCCAGCAGCTTGGGGACTGGGAACACTGAAGCTTTCTTT. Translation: CASSLGTGNTEAFF.

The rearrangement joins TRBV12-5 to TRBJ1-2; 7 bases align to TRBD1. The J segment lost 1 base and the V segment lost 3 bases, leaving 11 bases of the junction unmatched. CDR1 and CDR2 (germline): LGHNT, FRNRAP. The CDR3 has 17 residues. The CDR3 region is CASGFAGQTLVNYGYTF. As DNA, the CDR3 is TGTGCTAGTGGTTTTGCGGGACAGACCTTGGTTAACTATGGCTACACCTTC.

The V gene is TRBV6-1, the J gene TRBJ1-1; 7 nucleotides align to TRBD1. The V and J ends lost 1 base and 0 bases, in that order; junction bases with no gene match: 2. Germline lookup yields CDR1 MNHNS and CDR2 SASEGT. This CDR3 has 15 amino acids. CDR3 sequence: CASSEGRGLNTEAFF. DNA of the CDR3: TGTGCCAGCAGTGAAGGAAGGGGGCTGAACACTGAAGCTTTCTTT.

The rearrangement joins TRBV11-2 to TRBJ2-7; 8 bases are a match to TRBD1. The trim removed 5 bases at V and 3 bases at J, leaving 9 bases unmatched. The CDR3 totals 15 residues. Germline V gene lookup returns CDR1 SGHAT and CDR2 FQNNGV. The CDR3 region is CASSRSGQAYYEQYF. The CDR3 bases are TGTGCCAGCAGCCGCTCGGGACAGGCCTACTACGAGCAGTACTTC.

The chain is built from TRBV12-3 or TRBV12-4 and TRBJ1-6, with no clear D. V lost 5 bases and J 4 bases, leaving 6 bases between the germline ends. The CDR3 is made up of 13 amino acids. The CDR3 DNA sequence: TGTGCCAGCAGTGACACTTATAATTCACCCCTCCACTTT. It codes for CASSDTYNSPLHF.

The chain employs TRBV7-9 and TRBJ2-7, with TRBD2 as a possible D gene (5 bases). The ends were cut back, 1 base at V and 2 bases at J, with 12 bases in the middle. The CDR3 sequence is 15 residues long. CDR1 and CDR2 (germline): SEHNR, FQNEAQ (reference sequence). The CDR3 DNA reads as TGTGCCAGCAGCTTAGTAGTCGCGGGTACCTACGAGCAGTACTTC. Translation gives CASSLVVAGTYEQYF.

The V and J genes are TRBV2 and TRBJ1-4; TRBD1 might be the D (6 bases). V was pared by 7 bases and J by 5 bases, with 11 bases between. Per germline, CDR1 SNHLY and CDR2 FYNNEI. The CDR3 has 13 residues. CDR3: CASNVQGNEKLFF. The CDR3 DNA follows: TGTGCCAGCAACGTCCAGGGGAATGAAAAACTGTTTTTT.

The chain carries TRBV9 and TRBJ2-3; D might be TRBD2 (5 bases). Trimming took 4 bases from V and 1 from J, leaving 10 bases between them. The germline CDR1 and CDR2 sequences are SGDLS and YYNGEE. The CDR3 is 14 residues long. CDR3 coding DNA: TGTGCCAGCAGCCAAAGCGGTCGCACAGATACGCAGTATTTT. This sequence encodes CASSQSGRTDTQYF.

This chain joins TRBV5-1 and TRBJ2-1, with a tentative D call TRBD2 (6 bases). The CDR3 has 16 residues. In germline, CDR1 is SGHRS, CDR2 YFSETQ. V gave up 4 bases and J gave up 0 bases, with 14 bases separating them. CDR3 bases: TGCGCCAGCAGCGCACGACTGGGGGGCTCCTACAATGAGCAGTTCTTC. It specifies CASSARLGGSYNEQFF. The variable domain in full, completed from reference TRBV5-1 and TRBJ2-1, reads KAGVTQTPRYLIKTRGQQVTLSCSPISGHRSVSWYQQTPGQGLQFLFEYFSETQRNKGNFPGRFSGRQFSNSRSEMNVSTLELGDSALYLCASSARLGGSYNEQFFGPGTRLTVL.

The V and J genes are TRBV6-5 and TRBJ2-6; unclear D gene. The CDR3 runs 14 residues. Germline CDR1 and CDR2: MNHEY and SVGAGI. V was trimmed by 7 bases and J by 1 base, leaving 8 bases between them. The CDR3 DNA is TGTGCCAGCACTACCCGGTCTGGGGCCAACGTCCTGACTTTC. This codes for CASTTRSGANVLTF.

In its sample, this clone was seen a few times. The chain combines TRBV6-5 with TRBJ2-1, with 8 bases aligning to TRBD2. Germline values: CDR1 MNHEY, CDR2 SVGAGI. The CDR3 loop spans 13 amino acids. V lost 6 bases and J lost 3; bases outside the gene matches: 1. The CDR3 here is CASRLADYNEQFF. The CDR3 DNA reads TGTGCCAGCAGACTAGCGGACTACAATGAGCAGTTCTTC.

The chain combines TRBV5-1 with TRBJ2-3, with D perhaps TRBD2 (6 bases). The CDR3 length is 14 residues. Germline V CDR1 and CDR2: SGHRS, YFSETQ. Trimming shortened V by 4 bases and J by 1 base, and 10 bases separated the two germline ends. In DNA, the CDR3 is TGCGCCAGCAGCGGAGGGCAGGGCACAGATACGCAGTATTTT. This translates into CASSGGQGTDTQYF.

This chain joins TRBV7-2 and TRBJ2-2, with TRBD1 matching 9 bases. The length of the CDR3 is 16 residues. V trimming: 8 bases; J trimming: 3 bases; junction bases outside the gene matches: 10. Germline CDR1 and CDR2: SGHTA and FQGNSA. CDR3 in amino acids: CASRNRDRADTGELFF. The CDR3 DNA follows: TGTGCCAGCCGAAACCGGGACAGGGCGGACACCGGGGAGCTGTTTTTT.